In this sample, the clone carrying this TCR beta chain turned up many times. Its antigen is undetermined. This record belongs to a study of T cells in Graves' hyperthyroidism and ophthalmopathy. Study details: It was at initial diagnosis, before any treatment, that peripheral blood was collected.

The germline gives CDR1 ENHRY, CDR2 SYGVKD. The CDR3 runs to 12 residues. Germline trimming cut 2 bases from V and 10 bases from J; bases unmatched to any gene: 0. Amplified regions were TCR beta CDR3 sequences from RNA transcripts. TCR CDR3 regions were first amplified by RT-PCR with HTBI primers. TCRdb passed the multiplex PCR reads through MiXCR, listing each CDR3 protein once. The sample holds 200,000 to 250,000 distinct CDR3 sequences, 16% seen once. The source of the PBMCs was around 10 ml of fresh peripheral blood. General study results and limits: Most clonotypes expanded in the thyroid (above 0.001) were also present in blood.

Sequencing used blood. This chain uses TRBV10-3 with TRBJ2-1; 9 bases line up with TRBD2. The sequence derives from a woman aged 18-30 years with Graves' ophthalmopathy. For the CDR3, the DNA is TGTGCCATCAGTGAGCTAGCGGGAGAGCAGTTCTTC. Its protein is CAISELAGEQFF.